These 22 T cell receptor beta chains were all obtained from the same sample, sequenced in a study of blood T cell repertoires in COVID-19. Produced via immunoSEQ multiplex PCR; TCRdb's table is partial and in-frame only. The profile shows over 200,000 clones, 89% of them singletons. The sequencing input was peripheral blood. The receptors here all came from a man in his 60s who had recovered from COVID-19.

The V and J genes are TRBV7-9 and TRBJ2-5; D ambiguous. Germline CDR1 and CDR2: SEHNR and FQNEAQ (reference sequence). This CDR3 has 11 amino acids. V lost 4 bases and J lost 4, with 4 bases in between. CDR3 in amino acids: CASSSIETQYF. CDR3 nucleotides: TGTGCCAGCAGCTCCATAGAGACCCAGTACTTC.

V gene TRBV21-1 combines with J gene TRBJ1-6; no DNA check was done on the table's D call, TRBD1. TRBV21-1 has pseudogene status. The CDR3 loop spans 17 amino acids. The CDR3 bases are TGTGCCAGCAGCAAAGAAAGGGACAGGGCAGGGAATTCACCCCTCCACTTT. It specifies CASSKERDRAGNSPLHF.

This chain joins TRBV19 and TRBJ2-7; TRBD2 might be the D (6 bases). The V gene's germline CDR1 is LNHDA and CDR2 SQIVND (reference sequence). V lost 8 bases and J lost 5, with 16 bases in between. This CDR3 comprises 13 residues. CDR3 DNA sequence: TGTGCCAGTGGTGACGGCGGGGTCCACGAGCAGTACTTC. Its translation: CASGDGGVHEQYF. Combining the CDR3 with reference TRBV19 and TRBJ2-7 gives the whole variable domain DGGITQSPKYLFRKEGQNVTLSCEQNLNHDAMYWYRQDPGQGLRLIYYSQIVNDFQKGDIAEGYSVSREKKESFPLTVTSAQKNPTAFYLCASGDGGVHEQYFGPGTRLTVT.

The DNA of the CDR3 is TGCGCCAGCAGCGGGCAGGGGGTTGGAGATACGCAGTATTTT. Translated: CASSGQGVGDTQYF. The chain has TRBV5-1 and TRBJ2-3; 7 bases map to TRBD1. The germline gives CDR1 SGHRS, CDR2 YFSETQ. The CDR3 has 14 residues. J lost 5 bases, V lost 4 bases, and 7 bases had no gene match.

The gene calls are TRBV3-1 (or the pseudogene TRBV3-2) and TRBJ2-1, with 12 bases aligning to TRBD2. The CDR3 is made up of 19 amino acids. Germline assignment: CDR1 LGHDT and CDR2 YNNKEL (reference sequence). Trimming at V came to 8 bases and at J to 2 bases, leaving 16 bases not matched to a gene. The CDR3 is CASRGLLTSGGETYNEQFF. The CDR3 region has the DNA TGTGCCAGCCGGGGTCTCCTGACTAGCGGGGGCGAAACCTACAATGAGCAGTTCTTC.

J is TRBJ2-1 and V is TRBV5-6; TRBD2 matches at 12 bases. The V and J ends lost 4 bases and 2 bases, in that order; junction bases with no gene match: 10. This CDR3 has 18 residues. Looked up from germline, CDR1 is SGHDT and CDR2 is YYEEEE. CDR3 residues: CASSVGRLAGVAYNEQFF. In DNA form, the CDR3 reads TGTGCCAGCAGCGTGGGGCGACTAGCGGGGGTGGCCTACAATGAGCAGTTCTTC.

The chain links TRBV2 to TRBJ2-1, with 10 bases fitting TRBD2. Germline lookup yields CDR1 SNHLY and CDR2 FYNNEI. The CDR3 consists of 14 residues. Trimming removed 8 bases from V and 4 bases from J; junction bases left unmatched: 5. The CDR3: CASLAGGIYNEQFF. Written as DNA, the CDR3 is TGTGCCAGCTTAGCGGGGGGAATTTACAATGAGCAGTTCTTC.

The J gene is TRBJ2-7, the V gene TRBV29-1; TRBD2 matches at 8 bases. V lost 6 bases, J lost 3 bases, and 1 base stayed unmatched. The CDR3 consists of 11 residues. Germline V lookup: CDR1 SQVTM, CDR2 ANQGSEA. DNA for the CDR3: TGCAGCGTCGGGGGGGGCTACGAGCAGTACTTC. This codes for CSVGGGYEQYF.

The rearrangement uses TRBV7-9 and TRBJ2-2; no definite D call. CDR3 length: 13 amino acids. Per germline, CDR1 SEHNR and CDR2 FQNEAQ (reference sequence). The germline V and J ends were trimmed by 5 bases and 9 bases, with 13 bases remaining between them. This chain's CDR3 is CASSPGVRRELFF. CDR3 DNA sequence: TGTGCCAGCAGCCCCGGTGTTCGAAGGGAGCTGTTTTTT.

The chain has TRBV19 and TRBJ1-5; tentative D call: TRBD1 (5 bases). V was shortened by 7 bases and J by 2 bases, with 15 bases between the two germline ends. This CDR3 is built from 15 residues. Looked up from germline, CDR1 is LNHDA and CDR2 is SQIVND (reference sequence). The CDR3 region is CASTPMGGGNQPQHF. The CDR3 coding sequence is TGTGCCAGTACCCCTATGGGGGGTGGCAATCAGCCCCAGCATTTT. Variable domain in full (rest from reference TRBV19 and TRBJ1-5): DGGITQSPKYLFRKEGQNVTLSCEQNLNHDAMYWYRQDPGQGLRLIYYSQIVNDFQKGDIAEGYSVSREKKESFPLTVTSAQKNPTAFYLCASTPMGGGNQPQHFGDGTRLSIL.

The chain recombines TRBV6-5 with TRBJ1-3, with no clear D. Deletions cut 7 bases from V and 1 base from J, with 5 bases between. CDR1 and CDR2 (germline): MNHEY, SVGAGI. This CDR3 region has 12 residues. The CDR3 loop is CASTSSGNTIYF. Written as DNA, the CDR3 is TGTGCCAGCACCTCTTCTGGAAACACCATATATTTT.

This clone has a single count. The chain employs TRBV19 and TRBJ2-7; 13 bases align to TRBD2. The V and J ends lost 5 bases and 2 bases, in that order; junction bases with no gene match: 6. The CDR3 runs to 16 residues. Germline CDR1 reads LNHDA; CDR2 reads SQIVND (reference sequence). The CDR3: CASSVKGLAGTYEQYF. The CDR3 nucleotides are TGTGCCAGTAGTGTAAAGGGACTAGCGGGGACCTACGAGCAGTACTTC.

The chain is built from TRBV12-3 or TRBV12-4 and TRBJ1-2, with TRBD1 as a possible D gene (5 bases). V shed 3 bases and J shed 5 bases, with 10 bases lying between them. This CDR3 region has 13 residues. CDR3 loop: CASSLGGGYGYTF. CDR3 bases: TGTGCCAGCAGTTTGGGGGGAGGGTATGGCTACACCTTC.

V and J are TRBV5-1 and TRBJ2-5; maybe TRBD1 (5 bases). CDR1 is SGHRS and CDR2 is YFSETQ in the germline V gene. The length of the CDR3 is 15 residues. With 0 bases removed from V and 2 bases from J, the gap between germline ends came to 11 bases. The CDR3 here is CASSLGVTEQETQYF. The DNA of the CDR3 is TGCGCCAGCAGCTTGGGCGTGACAGAGCAAGAGACCCAGTACTTC.

The chain employs TRBV6-6 and TRBJ1-6; D is perhaps TRBD1 (5 bases). The germline V gene encodes CDR1 MNHNY and CDR2 SVGAGI (reference sequence). This CDR3 spans 14 amino acids. Trimming took off 2 bases at V and 7 bases at J, with 9 bases between the two ends. The chain's CDR3 is CASSYDSENSPLHF. CDR3 coding DNA: TGTGCCAGCAGTTACGACAGCGAGAATTCACCCCTCCACTTT.

This clone was counted a few times. V usage is TRBV7-3 and J usage is TRBJ1-1; D uncertain. The CDR3 runs 14 residues. Trimming removed 2 bases at V and 1 base at J, with 8 bases between. Germline V lookup: CDR1 SGHTA, CDR2 FQGTGA. The CDR3 sequence is CASSLSGWNTEAFF. CDR3 in DNA: TGTGCCAGCAGCTTATCGGGGTGGAACACTGAAGCTTTCTTT. The full variable domain, rest sourced from reference TRBV7-3 and TRBJ1-1, is GAGVSQTPSNKVTEKGKYVELRCDPISGHTALYWYRQSLGQGPEFLIYFQGTGAADDSGLPNDRFFAVRPEGSVSTLKIQRTERGDSAVYLCASSLSGWNTEAFFGQGTRLTVV.

The rearrangement joins TRBV5-6 to TRBJ2-5; TRBD2 matches at 11 bases. The CDR3 totals 16 residues. After removal of 1 base from V and 4 bases from J, the junction contained 6 bases not matched to a gene. The germline V gene has CDR1 SGHDT and CDR2 YYEEEE. CDR3 residues: CASSLRWTSGRETQYF. CDR3 nucleotide sequence: TGTGCCAGCAGCTTGCGTTGGACTAGCGGGCGAGAGACCCAGTACTTC.

The chain employs TRBV28 and TRBJ2-2; 7 bases agree with TRBD2. V shed 6 bases, J shed 6 bases, and the junction held 10 bases outside the gene matches. The germline V gene encodes CDR1 MDHEN and CDR2 SYDVKM. This CDR3 has 15 residues. The chain's CDR3 is CASRTSSPGAGELFF. CDR3 bases: TGTGCCAGCAGGACTAGCTCTCCGGGAGCCGGGGAGCTGTTTTTT.

V usage is TRBV9 and J usage is TRBJ2-1; TRBD2 matches at 12 bases. In germline, CDR1 is SGDLS, CDR2 YYNGEE. After removal of 0 bases from V and 9 bases from J, the junction contained 7 bases not matched to a gene. The CDR3 is 16 amino acids. The CDR3 bases are TGTGCCAGCAGCGTAGAATCTAGCGGGAGGGCGGGTGAGCAGTTCTTC. Translation gives CASSVESSGRAGEQFF. Together with reference TRBV9 and TRBJ2-1, the CDR3 gives the full variable domain: DSGVTQTPKHLITATGQRVTLRCSPRSGDLSVYWYQQSLDQGLQFLIQYYNGEERAKGNILERFSAQQFPDLHSELNLSSLELGDSALYFCASSVESSGRAGEQFFGPGTRLTVL.

The chain recombines TRBV12-3 or TRBV12-4 with TRBJ2-7; D is unclear. This CDR3 spans 11 amino acids. Trimming pared 4 bases from V and 4 bases from J, leaving 5 bases between. CDR3 in DNA: TGTGCCAGCAGTTCCAGGTACGAGCAGTACTTC. Translating it yields CASSSRYEQYF.

The chain carries TRBV3-1 (or the pseudogene TRBV3-2) and TRBJ1-2; no clear D. Germline CDR1 LGHDT, CDR2 YNNKEL (reference sequence). The CDR3 loop spans 11 amino acids. V was trimmed by 2 bases and J by 5 bases, leaving 3 bases between them. Written as DNA, the CDR3 is TGTGCCAGCAGCCAACAATATGGCTACACCTTC. Translation gives CASSQQYGYTF.

J is TRBJ1-5 and V is TRBV19; D gene uncertain. From germline, CDR1 is LNHDA and CDR2 SQIVND (reference sequence). The V end was cut by 11 bases, the J end by 0 bases, with 14 bases between. This CDR3 has 14 amino acids. The CDR3 loop reads CAVGLDYSNQPQHF. The CDR3 DNA reads as TGTGCCGTCGGGTTGGATTATAGCAATCAGCCCCAGCATTTT.